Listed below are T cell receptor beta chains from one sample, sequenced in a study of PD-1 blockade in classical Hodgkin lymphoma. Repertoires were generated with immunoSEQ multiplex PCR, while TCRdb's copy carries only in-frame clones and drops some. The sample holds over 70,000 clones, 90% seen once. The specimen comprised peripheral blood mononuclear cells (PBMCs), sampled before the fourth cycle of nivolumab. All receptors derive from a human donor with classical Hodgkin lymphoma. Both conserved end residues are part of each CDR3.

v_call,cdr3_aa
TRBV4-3,CASSQGVLAGVSTDTQYF
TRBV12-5,CASGLGDSRNEKLFF
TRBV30,CAWIRGVSGYNEQFF
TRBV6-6,CASSRQGHSYEQYF
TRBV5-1,CASSYDERNSPLHF
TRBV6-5,CASNRGQENYGYTF
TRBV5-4,CASNLGGGVQETQYF
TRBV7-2,CASSLSSAQPQETQYF
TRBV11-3,CASSWTGSIVAFF
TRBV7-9,CASSPDRETQYF
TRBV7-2,CASSFSGGRYYGYTF
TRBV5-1,CASSRRETQYF
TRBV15,CATSRGRSASYNEQFF
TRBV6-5,CASMSGVPYEQYF
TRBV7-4,CASSLGHGDRYYNEQFF